The entry below gives a single T cell receptor beta chain sequence along with its context. Its cognate antigen has yet to be identified. Base qualities are missing; no much larger clone stands one base away. Library prep was done by RT-PCR. The run used an Illumina HiSeq 2500. Using fastp trimming at Q25 and MiXCR clonotype assembly, TCRdb reanalyzed the public sequencing data and kept in-frame beta chains. Each CDR3 protein appears once, grouped with its most common genes and DNA. This sample has around 490,000 distinct CDR3 sequences in its table, and less than 8% of those were observed once. The ten largest clones represent over 10% of the sample. The source of the sample is a study of response to subunit inactivated influenza vaccine (dated by TCRdb to the late 2010s). For context, the study as a whole: To follow how T cells responded to a trivalent subunit inactivated influenza vaccine, the researchers relied on deep quantitative profiling of the T cell receptor repertoire. Broader findings and caveats from the paper: According to the authors, only a limited number of new T cells may be recruited by each seasonal influenza vaccination.

From cysteine to phenylalanine, the CDR3 is 16 amino acids long. Left in the record is the CDR3 DNA by itself, 48 bases read in frame from the first base. Trimmed from V: 0 bases; trimmed from J: 3 bases; junction bases lacking a gene match: 4. The rearrangement joined TRBV12-3 or TRBV12-4 to TRBJ1-1; 10 middle bases align to TRBD1. Material: PBMCs from blood, obtained about 23 months after vaccination. The TCR was taken from a man between 50 and 70 years old who received an inactivated influenza vaccine. Donor details come from another sample of the same person, matched by shared clones. The CDR3 protein is CASSLASGTGDTEAFF. The DNA sequence is given as TGTGCCAGCAGTTTAGCTTCCGGGACAGGGGACACTGAAGCTTTCTTT.